This T cell receptor (beta chain) was recorded in a study of T cells after yellow fever vaccination. V dropped 0 bases and J dropped 7; count of bases not matched to a gene: 4. Per germline, CDR1 MNHNY and CDR2 SVGAGI (reference sequence). The CDR3 extends over 16 amino acids. MiXCR was run by TCRdb on the 5' RACE reads, yielding one entry per CDR3 protein. The sample lists 400,000 or so distinct CDR3 sequences; around 19% were seen once. This sequence was found in a man younger than 30 who received the YFV17D yellow fever vaccine. The chain recombines TRBV6-6 with TRBJ2-1; 12 bases align to TRBD2. Source: PBMCs, taken before the yellow fever booster vaccination. The CDR3 nucleotides read TGTGCCAGCAGTTACTCTCGGCTAGCGGGGGGGAATGAGCAGTTCTTC. Amino acid sequence: CASSYSRLAGGNEQFF.